Here is one T cell receptor beta chain with its context. This entry is derived from a study of blood T cell repertoires in COVID-19. Study in general: COVID-19 samples from acute and convalescent phases originated in the United States, Italy and Spain.

In the original workflow: For nucleated cells, counts were estimated from reference gene primer amplification. Data came from immunoSEQ multiplex PCR; TCRdb stores just in-frame clones and leaves some out. V and J calls and clone size are as listed in that table; D and trimming were resolved from the DNA. The table lists about 51,000 clones, around 90% of them singletons, with more than 3% in the top ten. This CDR3 is 16 amino acids long. V lost 2 bases and J lost 4; bases outside the gene matches: 7. Per the germline V gene, CDR1 is MNHEY and CDR2 is SVGAGI. The rearrangement joins TRBV6-5 to TRBJ1-2; 10 positions agree with TRBD1. The specimen was peripheral blood. This TCR was sampled from a man between 50 and 59 years old with acute or convalescent COVID-19. The CDR3 coding sequence is TGTGCCAGCAGTTACGGCGGGACAGGGGACGGCTATGGCTACACCTTC. Protein product: CASSYGGTGDGYGYTF.